This record covers a single TCR beta chain. No antigen is known for it. It has no much larger one-base neighbor in the sample; base qualities were not kept. The data stem from a study of blood T cell repertoires in COVID-19 (dated by TCRdb to 2018 to 2021). Study-level background: Collaborator samples came from the United States, Italy and Spain and covered acute and convalescent phases of COVID-19. The material from the prospective study consisted of cDNA or gDNA derived from T cells, B-cell-depleted T cells, or PBMCs. Subjects who had been exposed to COVID-19, were actively infected with it, or had recovered from it provided the deeply sampled blood TCRbeta repertoires that made up the dataset. A freely available public database, intended as a resource for researchers studying the immune response to SARS-CoV-2, is where the repertoires were released. Samples came from the ongoing ImmuneRACE study (first 160 participants) plus 1,254 subjects from 6 global collaborators. A de-identified subject ID, COVID-19 status, age in years and sex were almost always included in the sample metadata. Where available, HLA class I and class II types were taken from metadata supplied by the sample provider and were not determined by assay-based typing. The full study reports these points: The quantity of clinical and demographic metadata differed by source and by participant and was supplied without curation.

V loses 5 bases of germline sequence and J loses 4 bases, and the interval between the two ends is 15 bases. CDR3 length: 14 amino acids, cysteine to phenylalanine. The retained sequence is limited to the CDR3, 42 bases, with the frame set at the first base. In the germline V gene, CDR1 corresponds to SGHVS and CDR2 to FQNEAQ. TCRbeta CDR3 regions were amplified from genomic DNA by means of the immunoSEQ Assay, a bias-controlled multiplex PCR. The original pipeline was this. The number of nucleated cells in each sample was estimated by amplification of reference gene primers within the assay. To quantify the absolute abundance of each unique TCRbeta CDR3 rearrangement, sequence reads were collapsed and filtered. For each sample, productive Simpson clonality was calculated as the square root of Simpson's diversity index across productive rearrangements. Not all clones reach the TCRdb copy of this immuneACCESS table, which keeps in-frame sequences only. Checked studies attribute under half of the gap to unresolved V genes and leave the rest unexplained. V and J calls and clone size are given by that table; D and trimming were obtained from the DNA. The table for this sample lists over 13,000 clones; around 91% of them were counted only once. The ten largest clones add up to around 8.1% of the sample.

Each collaborating institution followed its own protocols to collect whole blood in K2EDTA tubes. For TCRbeta analysis, collaborators shipped samples in one of three forms: frozen whole blood, isolated PBMCs, or DNA extracted from either of those sample types. The sequence derives from a human donor in a cohort sampled during active COVID-19. The sequenced sample consisted of peripheral blood. Rearrangement joined TRBV7-8 to TRBJ2-7; the D gene is unclear. Here is the DNA: TGTGCCAGCAGCCTAAAGTCTCTAGATTACGAGCAGTACTTC. This codes for CASSLKSLDYEQYF.